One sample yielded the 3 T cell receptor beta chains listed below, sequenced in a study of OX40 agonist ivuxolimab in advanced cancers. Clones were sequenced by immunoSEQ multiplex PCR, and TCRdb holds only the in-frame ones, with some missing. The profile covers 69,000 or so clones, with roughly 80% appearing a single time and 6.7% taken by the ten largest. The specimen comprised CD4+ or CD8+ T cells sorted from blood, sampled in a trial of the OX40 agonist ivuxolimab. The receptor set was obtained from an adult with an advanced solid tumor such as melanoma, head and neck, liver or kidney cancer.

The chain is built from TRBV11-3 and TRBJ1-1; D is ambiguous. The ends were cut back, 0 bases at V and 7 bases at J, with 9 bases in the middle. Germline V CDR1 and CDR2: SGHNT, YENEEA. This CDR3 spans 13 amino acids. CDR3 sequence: CASSLDRMGEAFF. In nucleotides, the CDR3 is TGTGCCAGCAGCTTAGACAGGATGGGTGAAGCTTTCTTT.

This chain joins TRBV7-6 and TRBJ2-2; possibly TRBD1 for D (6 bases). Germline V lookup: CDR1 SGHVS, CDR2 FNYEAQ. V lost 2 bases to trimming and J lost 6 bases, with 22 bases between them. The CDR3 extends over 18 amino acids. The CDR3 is CASSLRQPGTPLPGELFF. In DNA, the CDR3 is TGTGCCAGCAGCTTACGACAACCAGGGACACCCCTCCCCGGGGAGCTGTTTTTT.

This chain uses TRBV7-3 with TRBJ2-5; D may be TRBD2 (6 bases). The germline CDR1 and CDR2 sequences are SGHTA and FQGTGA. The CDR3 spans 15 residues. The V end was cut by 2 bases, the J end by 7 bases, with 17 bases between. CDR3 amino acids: CASSLLGTGEGTQYF. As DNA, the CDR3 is TGTGCCAGCAGCTTATTAGGAACGGGAGAAGGGACCCAGTACTTC.